This is a list of T cell receptor beta chains from one sample in a study of T cells after yellow fever vaccination. TCRdb passed the 5' RACE reads through MiXCR, listing each CDR3 protein once. The repertoire holds more than 55,000 distinct CDR3 sequences, 7.4% seen once, with 35% to 40% in the top ten. This specimen was CD8+ T cells sorted from PBMCs, taken 15 days after the yellow fever booster vaccination. All receptors come from a man between 25 and 39 years old who received the YFV17D yellow fever vaccine. The CDR3 runs from the conserved cysteine through the conserved F or W. The order of the fields is V gene, D gene, clone size, J gene, CDR3 DNA, CDR3 protein. A D gene is named only where the DNA matches it firmly. Rows may omit the clone size; those that give it use once, few, many or a size class.

TRBV30	-	many	TRBJ2-7	TGTGCCTCAACCCTGGACAAGTTATACGAGCAGTACTTC	CASTLDKLYEQYF
TRBV7-9	-	many	TRBJ2-7	TGTGCCAGCAGCTTAGGGGAGGTAACCTACGAGCAGTACTTC	CASSLGEVTYEQYF
TRBV12-3/TRBV12-4	-	many	TRBJ1-1	TGTGCCAGCAGTTCCTTTGCAAACACTGAAGCTTTCTTT	CASSSFANTEAFF
TRBV7-6	TRBD1	many	TRBJ2-1	TGTGCCAGCAGCCTAAATCCGGGACAGGGCCAGTTCTTC	CASSLNPGQGQFF
TRBV6-5	TRBD1	many	TRBJ2-1	TGTGCCAGCAGTTTCCCCTTTATGGACAGGGGTGTGTGCAATGAGCAGTTCTTC	CASSFPFMDRGVCNEQFF
TRBV7-9	-	many	TRBJ2-3	TGTGCCAGCAGCTCCAGGAATGGAGATACGCAGTATTTT	CASSSRNGDTQYF
TRBV10-3	-	-	TRBJ2-7	TGTGCCATCAGTGAGTCGAGCTCAAGCTACGAGCAGTACTTC	CAISESSSSYEQYF
TRBV6-2/TRBV6-3	TRBD2	many	TRBJ2-2	TGTGCCAGTCCCCCGAAAGGCCGGGGAGCGGGAGGATCCAACACCGGGGAGCTGTTTTTT	CASPPKGRGAGGSNTGELFF
TRBV12-3/TRBV12-4	-	many	TRBJ2-3	TGTGCCAGCAGGGGCCATGAGGGCACAGATACGCAGTATTTT	CASRGHEGTDTQYF
TRBV5-1	TRBD2	many	TRBJ2-3	TGCGCCAGCAGCTTCGGGGGGGATACGCAGTATTTT	CASSFGGDTQYF
TRBV7-2	-	many	TRBJ2-6	TGTGCCAGCCTCCCGTTCTGGTCTGGGGCCAACGTCCTGACTTTC	CASLPFWSGANVLTF
TRBV28	-	many	TRBJ1-2	TGTGCCAGCAGTCCCATCGGGACATCCGCCTATGGCTACACCTTC	CASSPIGTSAYGYTF
TRBV15	TRBD1	many	TRBJ2-3	TGTGCCACCAGCAGGCCCGTAACAGACAGGGTAGGCACAGATACGCAGTATTTT	CATSRPVTDRVGTDTQYF
TRBV7-3	-	many	TRBJ1-1	TGTGCCAGCAGCTTAAACGGGAACACTGAAGCTTTCTTT	CASSLNGNTEAFF
TRBV7-3	-	many	TRBJ2-3	TGTGCCAGCAGCTTAACAGGCTCCAGCACAGATACGCAGTATTTT	CASSLTGSSTDTQYF
TRBV5-1	-	many	TRBJ2-6	TGCGCCAGCAGCTTGGGACCCTCTGGGGCCAACGTCCTGACTTTC	CASSLGPSGANVLTF
TRBV6-5	-	many	TRBJ1-2	TGTGCCAGCAGATCGGGGGCCTATGGCTACACCTTC	CASRSGAYGYTF
TRBV6-2/TRBV6-3	-	many	TRBJ1-1	TGTGCCAGCAGGGTGGATGGGGGGAACACTGAAGCTTTCTTT	CASRVDGGNTEAFF
TRBV29-1	-	many	TRBJ2-7	TGCAGCGTCGGGCGCCCGGGACACGACTACGAGCAGTACTTC	CSVGRPGHDYEQYF
TRBV12-3/TRBV12-4	TRBD1	many	TRBJ1-1	TGTGCCAGCAGCTTGCTTAGGACGAGACAGGGGCCGAACACTGAAGCTTTCTTT	CASSLLRTRQGPNTEAFF
TRBV4-3	-	many	TRBJ2-1	TGCGCCAGCAGCCAAGATGGTAATATCAATGAGCAGTTCTTC	CASSQDGNINEQFF
TRBV9	-	many	TRBJ2-7	TGTGCCAGCAGCGTAGGGGACAACTCCTACGAGCAGTACTTC	CASSVGDNSYEQYF
TRBV28	-	many	TRBJ2-1	TGTGCCAGCAGTTTATTCCTAAGCTCCTACAATGAGCAGTTCTTC	CASSLFLSSYNEQFF
TRBV12-3/TRBV12-4	-	few	TRBJ1-6	TGTGCCAGCAGTTTACTGGGCTCCTATAATTCACCCCTCCACTTT	CASSLLGSYNSPLHF
TRBV12-3/TRBV12-4	TRBD1	many	TRBJ2-7	TGTGCCAGCAGTTTCACAGGGGGCGAGCAGTACTTC	CASSFTGGEQYF
TRBV9	-	many	TRBJ2-7	TGTGCCAGCAGCCCGGTCCCACAGGCCTACGAGCAGTACTTC	CASSPVPQAYEQYF
TRBV27	-	-	TRBJ1-2	TGTGCCAGCAGTTTGGTGGGAGGAGACTATGGCTACACCTTC	CASSLVGGDYGYTF
TRBV6-5	-	many	TRBJ1-2	TGTGCCAGCAGTTACGCTTCAGGATCTAACTATGGCTACACCTTC	CASSYASGSNYGYTF
TRBV12-3/TRBV12-4	-	-	TRBJ2-2	TGTGCCAGCAGGTCCACCGGGGAGCTGTTTTTT	CASRSTGELFF
TRBV6-6	-	many	TRBJ2-3	TGTGCCAGCAGTACAGGGCTCGATACGCAGTATTTT	CASSTGLDTQYF
TRBV7-2	-	few	TRBJ2-7	TGTGCCAGCAGAAAAGAGGGCAGGGTCGAGCAGTACTTC	CASRKEGRVEQYF
TRBV29-1	-	many	TRBJ1-2	TGCAGCGTTGAAGGGACGCAGGGGACTAGGGGCTACACCTTC	CSVEGTQGTRGYTF
TRBV28	TRBD1	few	TRBJ2-7	TGTGCCAGCAGTCCGGACAGGGACTCCTACGAGCAGTACTTC	CASSPDRDSYEQYF
TRBV7-9	TRBD2	many	TRBJ2-1	TGTGCCAGCCATCAAGCGGGAGGGTCAGACAATGAGCAGTTCTTC	CASHQAGGSDNEQFF
TRBV11-2	TRBD1	many	TRBJ2-3	TGTGCCAGCAGCCCTCCGGACAGGCCCACAGATACGCAGTATTTT	CASSPPDRPTDTQYF
TRBV4-3	TRBD2	many	TRBJ2-1	TGCGCCAGCAGCCAACCGGGACTAGCGGCCCTTAATGAGCAGTTCTTC	CASSQPGLAALNEQFF
TRBV21-1	-	many	TRBJ2-3	TGTGCCAGCAGCATTAGCGGGAGCACAGATACGCAGTATTTT	CASSISGSTDTQYF
TRBV28	-	many	TRBJ2-3	TGTGCCAGCAGTTCCCCCGTGAGACTCAGCACAGATACGCAGTATTTT	CASSSPVRLSTDTQYF
TRBV4-3	-	many	TRBJ2-7	TGCGCCAGCAGCCAAGAACGTACAGAGGTCTTCTACGAGCAGTACTTC	CASSQERTEVFYEQYF
TRBV12-3/TRBV12-4	TRBD1	many	TRBJ2-2	TGTGCCAGCAGCCTACCAGGGGGCTTCGGGGAGCTGTTTTTT	CASSLPGGFGELFF
TRBV6-1	TRBD2	many	TRBJ2-5	TGTGCCGCTGCCAACGCAGCGGGAGGCCAAGAGACCCAGTACTTC	CAAANAAGGQETQYF
TRBV4-2	-	many	TRBJ2-5	TGTGCCAGCAGCCAGGGGGGCAAGATCCTCGAGACCCAGTACTTC	CASSQGGKILETQYF
TRBV6-1	TRBD1	-	TRBJ2-5	TGTGCCAGCAACCCCGGGACAGGCACTATAGAGACCCAGTACTTC	CASNPGTGTIETQYF
TRBV7-2	-	-	TRBJ2-7	TGTGCCAGCAGCTCCACGGGACACCAGTTCTACGAGCAGTACTTC	CASSSTGHQFYEQYF
TRBV2	TRBD2	many	TRBJ2-7	TGTGCCTGGCTTCGACGGGAGGACTACGAGCAGTACTTC	CAWLRREDYEQYF
TRBV29-1	-	many	TRBJ2-7	TGCAGCGTGGTCCCCGAGGGGGAAGCCTACGAGCAGTACTTC	CSVVPEGEAYEQYF
TRBV6-2/TRBV6-3	-	many	TRBJ2-5	TGTGCCAGCAGTCCTCGGTACGAAGACAGGACTCAAGAGACCCAGTACTTC	CASSPRYEDRTQETQYF